This T cell receptor beta chain was retrieved from a study of blood T cell repertoires in COVID-19 (dated by TCRdb to 2018 to 2020). In the study overall: Collaborator samples came from the United States, Italy and Spain and covered acute and convalescent phases of COVID-19. Nearly every sample came with metadata listing a de-identified subject ID, COVID-19 status, age in years and sex. The repertoires were made available in a free public database intended to serve as a resource for research on the immune response to SARS-CoV-2. Samples came from the ongoing ImmuneRACE study (first 160 participants) plus 1,254 subjects from 6 global collaborators. The prospective study material was composed of cDNA or gDNA derived from T cells, B-cell-depleted T cells, or PBMCs. Where HLA class I and class II types were available, the types were taken from metadata supplied by the sample provider, not from assay-based typing. Subjects who had been exposed to COVID-19, were actively infected with it, or had recovered from it provided the deeply sampled blood TCRbeta repertoires that made up the dataset.

What the research found in general, with its limitations: The quantity of clinical and demographic metadata differed by source and by participant and was supplied without curation.

TCRbeta CDR3 regions were amplified from genomic DNA by means of the immunoSEQ Assay, a bias-controlled multiplex PCR. On the study's bioinformatics: Nucleated cell counts per sample were estimated from amplification of reference gene primers within the assay. Sequence reads were collapsed and filtered to measure the absolute abundance of every unique TCRbeta CDR3 rearrangement. For each sample, productive Simpson clonality was calculated by taking the square root of Simpson's diversity index across productive rearrangements. TCRdb holds this immuneACCESS table with in-frame rearrangements only. Some clones are missing; in checked studies, unresolved V genes explain under half, and the rest has no known cause. V, J and clone size were drawn from that table, and D and trimming were deduced from the DNA. For this sample the table gives 18,000 or so clones, of which roughly 89% were detected only once. The ten largest make up about an eighth of the sample.

Each collaborating institution followed its own protocols to collect whole blood in K2EDTA tubes. For TCRbeta analysis, collaborators shipped samples as frozen whole blood, isolated PBMCs, or DNA extracted from either of those sample types. About this clone: The antigen it binds to is not known. Per-base quality was not reported, and no clone a single base away is much larger than it.

Trimmed from V: 4 bases; trimmed from J: 1 base; junction bases lacking a gene match: 3. The CDR3, from cysteine to phenylalanine, totals 15 residues. CDR3 DNA is the only sequence kept; it has 45 bases, read in frame from the first base. The germline V gene encodes CDR1 SGHNT and CDR2 YYREEE (reference sequence). The source is a man aged 55 to 69 with active COVID-19. The rearrangement combines TRBV5-4 with TRBJ2-5, with 11 junctional bases fitting TRBD1. Material: peripheral blood. The CDR3 sequence is CASSPGQGGQETQYF. The bases read TGTGCCAGCAGCCCGGGACAGGGGGGCCAAGAGACCCAGTACTTC.